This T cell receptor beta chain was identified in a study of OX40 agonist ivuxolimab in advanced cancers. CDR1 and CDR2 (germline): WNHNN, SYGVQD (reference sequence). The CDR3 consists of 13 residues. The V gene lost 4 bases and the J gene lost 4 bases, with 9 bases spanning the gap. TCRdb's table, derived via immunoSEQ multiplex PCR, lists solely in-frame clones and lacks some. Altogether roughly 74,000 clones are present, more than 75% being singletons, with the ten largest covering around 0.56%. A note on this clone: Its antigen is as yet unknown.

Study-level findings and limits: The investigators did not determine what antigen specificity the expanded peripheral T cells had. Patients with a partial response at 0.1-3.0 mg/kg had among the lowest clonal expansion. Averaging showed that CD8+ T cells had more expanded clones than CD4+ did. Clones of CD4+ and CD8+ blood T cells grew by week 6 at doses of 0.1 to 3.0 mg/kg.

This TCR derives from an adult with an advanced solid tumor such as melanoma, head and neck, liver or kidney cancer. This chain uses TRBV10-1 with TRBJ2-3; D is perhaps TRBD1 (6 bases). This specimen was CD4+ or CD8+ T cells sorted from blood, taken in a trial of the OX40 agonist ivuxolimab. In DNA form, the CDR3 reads TGCGCCAGCAGTGCACAGGGTCCAGATACGCAGTATTTT. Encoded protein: CASSAQGPDTQYF.